Listed below are T cell receptor beta chains from one sample, sequenced in a study of cytomegalovirus exposure and HLA in healthy donors. Assay used: immunoSEQ multiplex PCR; TCRdb lists only in-frame clones, some missing. In the table there are 130,000 to 150,000 clones, 60% to 85% of which are singletons. Sequenced input: PBMCs. These receptors were obtained from a man between 18 and 29 years old in good health and CMV-seronegative. Each CDR3 is given with its conserved first and last residue. The D gene is left open where the match is weak. Where a row states a size, it is once, few, many or the class of an expanded clone; other rows omit it.

CDR3aa	CDR3nt	d_gene	v_gene	abundance	j_gene
CASRWAGDEKLFF	TGTGCCAGCAGATGGGCGGGAGATGAAAAACTGTTTTTT	NA	TRBV25-1	NA	TRBJ1-4
CASRNSIFYEQYF	TGTGCCAGCAGGAATAGTATCTTCTACGAGCAGTACTTC	NA	TRBV6-1	NA	TRBJ2-7
CASSPTTDTRGYTF	TGTGCCAGCTCACCAACAACGGACACACGAGGCTACACCTTC	NA	TRBV18	NA	TRBJ1-2
CASRPPGTGGNNEQFF	TGTGCCAGCAGACCCCCCGGGACAGGGGGCAACAATGAGCAGTTCTTC	TRBD1	TRBV6-6	NA	TRBJ2-1
CASSPGQGAADEKLFF	TGCGCCAGCAGCCCGGGACAGGGGGCGGCCGATGAAAAACTGTTTTTT	TRBD1	TRBV5-1	NA	TRBJ1-4
CSTGLYTEAFF	TGCAGCACGGGGTTGTACACTGAAGCTTTCTTT	NA	TRBV20-1	NA	TRBJ1-1
CASSEYYLPDPGSGTEAFF	TGTGCCAGCAGTGAATACTATCTACCCGATCCGGGTTCGGGGACTGAAGCTTTCTTT	NA	TRBV2	NA	TRBJ1-1
CASSRAARGPTNTGELFF	TGCGCCAGCAGCCGAGCGGCGCGGGGGCCAACGAACACCGGGGAGCTGTTTTTT	NA	TRBV5-1	NA	TRBJ2-2
CSVAPGTGGNEQFF	TGCAGCGTTGCTCCCGGGACAGGGGGCAATGAGCAGTTCTTC	TRBD1	TRBV29-1	NA	TRBJ2-1
CASRGTVTSGNTIYF	TGCGCCAGCAGAGGAACAGTGACCTCTGGAAACACCATATATTTT	NA	TRBV5-1	NA	TRBJ1-3
CASSPTLQPYEQYF	TGTGCCAGCAGCCCGACACTCCAGCCCTACGAGCAGTACTTC	NA	TRBV7-2	once	TRBJ2-7
CAWSLRQGNQPQHF	TGTGCCTGGAGTCTACGACAGGGGAATCAGCCCCAGCATTTT	TRBD1	TRBV30	NA	TRBJ1-5
CASSIVGSIGYTF	TGTGCCAGTAGTATAGTGGGCAGCATCGGCTACACCTTC	NA	TRBV19	few	TRBJ1-2
CASTPRASNTEAFF	TGTGCCAGCACCCCGAGGGCATCGAACACTGAAGCTTTCTTT	NA	TRBV9	NA	TRBJ1-1
CASGQGAVGELFF	TGTGCCAGCGGACAGGGGGCGGTCGGGGAGCTGTTTTTT	TRBD1	TRBV19	NA	TRBJ2-2
CASSRNPTYEQYF	TGTGCCAGTTCGCGAAACCCCACCTACGAGCAGTACTTC	NA	TRBV19	NA	TRBJ2-7
CASSTYFGQQPQHF	TGTGCCAGCAGTACCTACTTTGGGCAGCAGCCCCAGCATTTT	NA	TRBV27	NA	TRBJ1-5
CASSPRTSAVSEQFF	TGCGCCAGCAGCCCTAGGACTAGCGCGGTGAGTGAGCAGTTCTTC	TRBD2	TRBV5-1	NA	TRBJ2-1
CASSVTGSGGNTIYF	TGTGCCAGCAGCGTTACAGGGTCGGGTGGAAACACCATATATTTT	NA	TRBV11-2	NA	TRBJ1-3
CASSQENRDRRQFF	TGTGCCAGCAGCCAAGAAAACCGGGACAGGAGGCAGTTCTTC	TRBD1	TRBV7-9	NA	TRBJ2-1
CASCYINNQPQHF	TGTGCCAGCTGTTACATAAACAATCAGCCCCAGCATTTT	NA	TRBV2	NA	TRBJ1-5
CASSWLTGGDEQYF	TGTGCCAGCAGCTGGTTGACAGGGGGGGACGAGCAGTACTTC	TRBD1	TRBV11-2	NA	TRBJ2-7
CASSAFNEQFF	TGTGCCAGCAGTGCCTTCAATGAGCAGTTCTTC	NA	TRBV25-1	NA	TRBJ2-1
CASSPDLDGGNTIYF	TGCGCCAGCAGCCCGGACTTGGATGGTGGAAACACCATATATTTT	NA	TRBV5-1	few	TRBJ1-3
CASSQRGGVNYEQYF	TGCGCCAGCAGCCAACGCGGAGGGGTTAACTACGAGCAGTACTTC	NA	TRBV4-1	NA	TRBJ2-7
CAISESRGSVTEAFF	TGTGCCATCAGTGAGTCGCGAGGATCTGTGACTGAAGCTTTCTTT	NA	TRBV10-3	NA	TRBJ1-1
CASSYSGTVSSYEQYF	TGTGCCAGCAGTTACTCCGGGACAGTGAGCTCCTACGAGCAGTACTTC	TRBD1	TRBV6-5	NA	TRBJ2-7
CASSTRWGQVGYTF	TGTGCCAGCAGCACCCGGTGGGGACAGGTGGGCTACACCTTC	TRBD1	TRBV7-2	NA	TRBJ1-2
CASTTDRGDQPQHF	TGTGCCAGCACCACAGACCGGGGTGATCAGCCCCAGCATTTT	NA	TRBV2	NA	TRBJ1-5
CASSYSGGNTGELFF	TGTGCCAGCAGCTATAGCGGGGGAAACACCGGGGAGCTGTTTTTT	TRBD2	TRBV9	NA	TRBJ2-2
CASSKGPSGGKYEQYF	TGTGCCAGCAGCAAGGGCCCTAGCGGGGGGAAGTACGAGCAGTACTTC	TRBD2	TRBV7-2	NA	TRBJ2-7
CASSPRGLGSPLHF	TGTGCCAGCTCACCCCGAGGCCTGGGTTCACCCCTCCACTTT	NA	TRBV18	once	TRBJ1-6
CASSIQRSYEQYF	TGTGCCAGTAGTATTCAGCGCTCCTACGAGCAGTACTTC	NA	TRBV19	many	TRBJ2-7
CAWDRAVTDTQYF	TGTGCCTGGGACAGGGCCGTCACAGATACGCAGTATTTT	TRBD1	TRBV30	few	TRBJ2-3
CASDGVASTDTQYF	TGTGCCAGCGACGGGGTCGCTAGCACAGATACGCAGTATTTT	NA	TRBV5-6	NA	TRBJ2-3
CASSRDRVNEKLFF	TGCGCCAGCAGTAGGGACAGGGTTAATGAAAAACTGTTTTTT	TRBD1	TRBV5-1	NA	TRBJ1-4
CASSDSNSGSNEQFF	TGTGCCAGCAGTGACTCGAACAGCGGGAGCAATGAGCAGTTCTTC	TRBD2	TRBV6-4	NA	TRBJ2-1
CASSLDPLGSRDTEAFF	TGTGCCAGCAGCTTAGATCCTCTGGGCTCGAGGGACACTGAAGCTTTCTTT	NA	TRBV11-2	few	TRBJ1-1
CASSHSTGKEQYF	TGCGCCAGCAGCCATTCGACAGGAAAGGAGCAGTACTTC	NA	TRBV4-1	NA	TRBJ2-7
CASSVGGLSGNTIYF	TGTGCCAGCAGCGTAGGGGGGCTCTCTGGAAACACCATATATTTT	NA	TRBV9	once	TRBJ1-3
CASSERTGEVQPQHF	TGTGCCAGCAGTGAAAGGACAGGGGAGGTTCAGCCCCAGCATTTT	TRBD1	TRBV2	NA	TRBJ1-5
CSVEFLTGGGAGRGYTF	TGCAGCGTTGAATTTTTGACGGGGGGGGGCGCGGGGAGAGGCTACACCTTC	NA	TRBV29-1	NA	TRBJ1-2
CASSLGRGALETQYF	TGTGCCAGCAGCTTGGGACGGGGGGCCCTAGAGACCCAGTACTTC	NA	TRBV5-6	NA	TRBJ2-5
CASSLSVGDYGYTF	TGTGCCAGCAGCTTAAGTGTGGGCGACTATGGCTACACCTTC	NA	TRBV7-3	NA	TRBJ1-2
CASSVGRGSNQPQHF	TGTGCCAGCAGTGTCGGCAGGGGAAGCAATCAGCCCCAGCATTTT	NA	TRBV2	NA	TRBJ1-5
CASSFDRMAYEQYF	TGTGCCAGCAGCTTTGACAGGATGGCCTACGAGCAGTACTTC	NA	TRBV5-5	once	TRBJ2-7
CASSFQNTEAFF	TGTGCCAGCAGCTTCCAGAACACTGAAGCTTTCTTT	NA	TRBV4-2	NA	TRBJ1-1
CASSPEQGHEQYF	TGTGCCAGCAGTCCTGAACAGGGCCACGAGCAGTACTTC	NA	TRBV5-4	NA	TRBJ2-7
CASSIMGDRVITDTQYF	TGTGCCAGTAGTATTATGGGGGACAGGGTCATCACAGATACGCAGTATTTT	TRBD1	TRBV19	NA	TRBJ2-3
CASSLVRRGTEAFF	TGTGCCAGCAGCTTAGTCCGAAGGGGCACTGAAGCTTTCTTT	NA	TRBV11-2	few	TRBJ1-1
CASSPRGQTPYAGEKLFF	TGTGCCAGCAGCCCTAGAGGACAGACCCCGTATGCCGGAGAAAAACTGTTTTTT	NA	TRBV7-9	NA	TRBJ1-4